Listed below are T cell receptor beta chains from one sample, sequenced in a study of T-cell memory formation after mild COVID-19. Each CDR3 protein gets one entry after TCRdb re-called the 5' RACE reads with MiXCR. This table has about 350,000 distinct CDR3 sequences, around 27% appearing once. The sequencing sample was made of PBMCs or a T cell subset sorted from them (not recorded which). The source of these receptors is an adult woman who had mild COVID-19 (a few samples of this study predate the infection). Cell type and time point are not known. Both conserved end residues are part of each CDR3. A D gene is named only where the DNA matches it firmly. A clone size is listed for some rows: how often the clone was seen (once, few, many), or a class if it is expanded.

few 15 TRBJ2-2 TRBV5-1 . CASSLGRAVTGELFF TGCGCCAGCAGCTTGGGCAGGGCGGTCACCGGGGAGCTGTTTTTT
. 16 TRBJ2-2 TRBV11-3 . CASSQPQGANTGELFF TGTGCCAGCAGCCAACCTCAGGGAGCGAACACCGGGGAGCTGTTTTTT
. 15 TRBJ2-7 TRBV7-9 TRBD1 CASSNGQGSPYEQYF TGTGCCAGCAGCAACGGACAGGGGTCCCCCTACGAGCAGTACTTC
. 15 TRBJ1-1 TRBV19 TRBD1 CASSIRGQGNTEAFF TGTGCCAGTAGTATCAGGGGGCAGGGCAACACTGAAGCTTTCTTT
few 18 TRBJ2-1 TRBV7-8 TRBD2 CASSPRGSGRLSYNEQFF TGTGCCAGCAGCCCTCGAGGTAGCGGGAGGCTGTCCTACAATGAGCAGTTCTTC
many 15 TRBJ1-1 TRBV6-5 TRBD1 CASRTGGYVNTEAFF TGTGCCAGCAGGACAGGGGGCTATGTGAACACTGAAGCTTTCTTT
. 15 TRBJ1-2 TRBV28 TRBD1 CASSSPGQGAFGYTF TGTGCCAGCAGCTCCCCCGGACAGGGGGCGTTTGGCTACACCTTC
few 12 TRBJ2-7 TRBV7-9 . CASTDRGHEQYF TGTGCCAGCACAGACCGTGGGCACGAGCAGTACTTC
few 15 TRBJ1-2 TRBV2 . CASSELRQPTRGYTF TGTGCCAGCAGTGAGCTTAGACAGCCCACACGTGGCTACACCTTC
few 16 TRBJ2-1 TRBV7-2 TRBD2 CASSLEAGGRNNEQFF TGTGCCAGCAGCTTAGAGGCGGGAGGGAGAAACAATGAGCAGTTCTTC
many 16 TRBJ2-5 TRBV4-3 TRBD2 CASSRGRTSGSETQYF TGCGCCAGCAGCCGAGGACGGACTAGCGGGAGCGAGACCCAGTACTTC
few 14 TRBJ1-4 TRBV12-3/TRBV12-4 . CASSPLRRGEKLFF TGTGCCAGCAGTCCTCTGCGAAGGGGGGAAAAACTGTTTTTT
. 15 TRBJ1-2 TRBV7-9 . CASSLNEGRNYGYTF TGTGCCAGCAGCTTGAATGAGGGGAGAAACTATGGCTACACCTTC
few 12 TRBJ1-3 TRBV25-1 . CASSDQGRTIYF TGTGCCAGCAGTGACCAGGGACGCACCATATATTTT
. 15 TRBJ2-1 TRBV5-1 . CASSFPLDSNNEQFF TGCGCCAGCAGCTTCCCCCTGGACAGCAACAATGAGCAGTTCTTC
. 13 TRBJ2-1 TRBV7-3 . CASRSPRGNEQFF TGTGCCAGCAGGTCCCCCCGGGGGAATGAGCAGTTCTTC
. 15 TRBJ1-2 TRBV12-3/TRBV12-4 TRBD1 CASSFSGQGNYGYTF TGTGCCAGCAGTTTTTCGGGACAGGGAAACTATGGCTACACCTTC
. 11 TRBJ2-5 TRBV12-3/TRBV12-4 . CASSSAGPQYF TGTGCCAGCAGTTCGGCAGGCCCCCAGTACTTC
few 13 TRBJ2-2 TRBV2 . CASSVENTGELFF TGTGCCAGCAGCGTGGAGAACACCGGGGAGCTGTTTTTT
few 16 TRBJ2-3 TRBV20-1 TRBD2 CSASGLAGGYTDTQYF TGCAGTGCCTCTGGACTAGCGGGGGGGTACACAGATACGCAGTATTTT
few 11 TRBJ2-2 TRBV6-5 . CASNKGRELFF TGTGCCAGCAACAAGGGCCGGGAGCTGTTTTTT
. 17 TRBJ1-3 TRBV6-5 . CASSYSARGFSGNTIYF TGTGCCAGCAGTTACTCGGCTCGCGGGTTCTCTGGAAACACCATATATTTT
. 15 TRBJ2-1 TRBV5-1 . CASSPGSQDWGEQFF TGCGCCAGCAGCCCAGGGTCTCAAGATTGGGGCGAGCAGTTCTTC
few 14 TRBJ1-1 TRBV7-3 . CASSRGPGNTEAFF TGTGCCAGCAGCCGCGGACCCGGCAACACTGAAGCTTTCTTT
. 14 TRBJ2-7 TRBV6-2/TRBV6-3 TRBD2 CASSKTSGTYEQYF TGTGCCAGCAGTAAGACTAGCGGGACCTACGAGCAGTACTTC
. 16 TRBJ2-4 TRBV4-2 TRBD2 CASSQTSGEAKNIQYF TGTGCCAGCAGCCAGACTAGCGGGGAGGCCAAAAACATTCAGTACTTC
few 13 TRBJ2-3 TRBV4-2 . CASSFGFTDTQYF TGTGCCAGCAGCTTCGGGTTCACAGATACGCAGTATTTT
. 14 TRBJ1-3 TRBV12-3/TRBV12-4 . CASSLPGGGNTIYF TGTGCCAGCAGTTTACCTGGGGGAGGAAACACCATATATTTT
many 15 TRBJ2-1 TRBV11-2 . CASSPVPSPYNEQFF TGTGCCAGCAGCCCCGTCCCATCCCCATACAATGAGCAGTTCTTC
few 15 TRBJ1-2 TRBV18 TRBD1 CASSPDGTGFYGYTF TGTGCCAGCTCACCAGACGGGACAGGGTTCTATGGCTACACCTTC
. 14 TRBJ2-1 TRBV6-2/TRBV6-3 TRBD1 CASRRDRGQGEQFF TGTGCCAGCAGGAGGGACAGGGGGCAGGGTGAGCAGTTCTTC
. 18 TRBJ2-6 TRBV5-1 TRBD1 CASSKALRDRDFSNVLTF TGCGCCAGCAGCAAGGCCCTACGGGACAGGGATTTTTCCAACGTCCTGACTTTC
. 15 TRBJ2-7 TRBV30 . CAWRDRWPRVDEQYF TGTGCCTGGAGAGACAGGTGGCCTAGGGTGGACGAGCAGTACTTC
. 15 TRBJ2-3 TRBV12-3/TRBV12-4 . CASSSPGPGTDTQYF TGTGCCAGCAGCTCTCCGGGACCCGGCACAGATACGCAGTATTTT
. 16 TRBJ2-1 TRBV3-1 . CASSVSLASSYNEQFF TGTGCCAGCAGCGTCTCACTAGCAAGCTCCTACAATGAGCAGTTCTTC
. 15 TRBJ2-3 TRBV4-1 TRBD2 CASSQGTSVADTQYF TGCGCCAGCAGCCAGGGGACTAGCGTAGCAGATACGCAGTATTTT
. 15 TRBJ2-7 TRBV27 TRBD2 CASSFRLADSYEQYF TGTGCCAGCAGTTTTCGACTAGCGGACTCGTACGAGCAGTACTTC
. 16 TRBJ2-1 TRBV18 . CASSPPARAYLSEQFF TGTGCCAGCTCACCACCGGCCAGGGCTTACCTCAGTGAGCAGTTCTTC
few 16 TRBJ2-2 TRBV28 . CASSLWSQGNTGELFF TGTGCCAGCAGTTTATGGTCCCAGGGAAACACCGGGGAGCTGTTTTTT
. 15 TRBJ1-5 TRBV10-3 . CAISEGGYSNQPQHF TGTGCCATCAGTGAGGGGGGGTATAGCAATCAGCCCCAGCATTTT
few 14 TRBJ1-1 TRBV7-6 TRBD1 CASSAHRGLTEAFF TGTGCCAGCAGCGCACACAGGGGGCTAACTGAAGCTTTCTTT
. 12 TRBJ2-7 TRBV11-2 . CASRQDPYEQYF TGTGCCAGCCGGCAGGACCCCTACGAGCAGTACTTC
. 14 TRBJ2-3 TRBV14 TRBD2 CASSPSGRFDTQYF TGTGCCAGCAGCCCTAGCGGGCGGTTCGATACGCAGTATTTT
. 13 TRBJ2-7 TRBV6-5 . CASSYGAAYEQYF TGTGCCAGCAGTTATGGGGCAGCCTACGAGCAGTACTTC
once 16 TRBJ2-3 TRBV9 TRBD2 CASSASGGHSTDTQYF TGTGCCAGCAGCGCTAGCGGGGGGCATAGCACAGATACGCAGTATTTT
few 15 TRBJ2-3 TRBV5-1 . CASSPGTATTWPQYF TGCGCCAGCAGCCCCGGGACCGCCACGACTTGGCCGCAGTATTTT
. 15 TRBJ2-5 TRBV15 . CATSRELGVLETQYF TGTGCCACCAGCAGAGAACTCGGAGTATTAGAGACCCAGTACTTC
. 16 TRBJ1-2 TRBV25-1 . CASSDPGPDGSYGYTF TGTGCCAGCAGTGACCCCGGACCCGACGGTAGCTATGGCTACACCTTC